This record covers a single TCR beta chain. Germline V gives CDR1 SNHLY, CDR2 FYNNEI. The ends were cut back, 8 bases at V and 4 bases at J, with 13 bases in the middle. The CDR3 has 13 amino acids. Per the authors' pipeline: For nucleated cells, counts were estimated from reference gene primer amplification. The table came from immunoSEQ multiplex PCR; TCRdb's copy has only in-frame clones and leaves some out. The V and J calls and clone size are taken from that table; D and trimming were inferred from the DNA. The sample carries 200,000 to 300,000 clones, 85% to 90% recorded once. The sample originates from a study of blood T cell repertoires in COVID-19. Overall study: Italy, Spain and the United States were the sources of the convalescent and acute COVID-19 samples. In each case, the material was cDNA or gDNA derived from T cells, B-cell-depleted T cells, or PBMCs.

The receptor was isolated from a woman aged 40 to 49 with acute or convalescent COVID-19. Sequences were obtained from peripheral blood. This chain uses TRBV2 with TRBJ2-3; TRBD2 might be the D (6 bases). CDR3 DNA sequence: TGTGCCAGCGGCGGGGCTGGGGCAGATACGCAGTATTTT. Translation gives CASGGAGADTQYF.